The clone carrying this TCR beta chain was counted only a few times. The sample belongs to a study of regulatory T cells in long-lasting Graves disease. Study at large: Patients with persistent Graves' disease had over 5 years of antithyroid drugs and persistent TSH receptor antibodies.

The time point was: persistent/refractory GD, antithyroid drugs over 5 years with positive TRAb. The TCR library used RNA extracted from PBMCs. Patients with Graves' disease were diagnosed by American Thyroid Association guidelines. EDTA tubes collected nine milliliters of peripheral blood. In building TCR beta libraries, iRepertoire HTBI primers were used together with Arm-PCR of CDR3 regions. TCRdb analysed the multiplex PCR reads with MiXCR anew, one entry per CDR3 protein. The repertoire holds around 430,000 distinct CDR3 sequences, with around a fifth as singletons. The sequence came from a female donor with Graves disease. The sample was peripheral blood mononuclear cells (PBMCs), taken when the disease was refractory, from a patient treated with antithyroid drugs.

The DNA of the CDR3 is TGCAGCGTTGGAATAAGGGGCTACGAGCAGTACTTC. Protein sequence: CSVGIRGYEQYF. The chain combines TRBV29-1 with TRBJ2-7; TRBD1 is a possible D gene (5 bases). There are 12 residues in the CDR3. The germline V gene has CDR1 SQVTM and CDR2 ANQGSEA. The V and J ends lost 4 bases and 3 bases respectively, with 10 bases between them.